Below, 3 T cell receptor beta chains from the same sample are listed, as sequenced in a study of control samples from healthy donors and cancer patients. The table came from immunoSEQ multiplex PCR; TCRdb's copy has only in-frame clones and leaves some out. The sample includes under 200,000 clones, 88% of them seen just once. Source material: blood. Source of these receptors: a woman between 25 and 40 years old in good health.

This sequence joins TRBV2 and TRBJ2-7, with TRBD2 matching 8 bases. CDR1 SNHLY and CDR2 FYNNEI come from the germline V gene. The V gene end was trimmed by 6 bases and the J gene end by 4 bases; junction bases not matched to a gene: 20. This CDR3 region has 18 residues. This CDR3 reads CASSEGLSSASGQYEQYF. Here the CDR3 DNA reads TGTGCCAGCAGCGAGGGACTCTCTTCGGCTAGCGGGCAATACGAGCAGTACTTC.

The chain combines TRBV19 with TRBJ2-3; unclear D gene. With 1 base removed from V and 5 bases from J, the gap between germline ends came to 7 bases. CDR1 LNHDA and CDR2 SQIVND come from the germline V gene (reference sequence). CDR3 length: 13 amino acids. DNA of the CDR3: TGTGCCAGTAGTATAGTTTCTATAGATACGCAGTATTTT. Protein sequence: CASSIVSIDTQYF.

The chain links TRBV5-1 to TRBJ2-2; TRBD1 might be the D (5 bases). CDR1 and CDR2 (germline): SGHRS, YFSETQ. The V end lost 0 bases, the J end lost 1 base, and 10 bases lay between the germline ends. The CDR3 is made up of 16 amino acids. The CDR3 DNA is TGCGCCAGCAGCTTGGTATGGACAAGGAACACCGGGGAGCTGTTTTTT. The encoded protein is CASSLVWTRNTGELFF. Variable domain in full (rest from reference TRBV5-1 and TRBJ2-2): KAGVTQTPRYLIKTRGQQVTLSCSPISGHRSVSWYQQTPGQGLQFLFEYFSETQRNKGNFPGRFSGRQFSNSRSEMNVSTLELGDSALYLCASSLVWTRNTGELFFGEGSRLTVL.